Listed here are 17 T cell receptor beta chains from one sample, sequenced in a study of Ad26.COV2.S vaccination and SARS-CoV-2 variants. Specified treatment: around 19 received Ad26.COV2.S at low or high dose, single or two shots; about 5 received placebo; per-sample allocation not given. On day 63 after the first injection, vaccine and placebo recipients gave samples. Repertoires were generated with immunoSEQ multiplex PCR, while TCRdb's copy carries only in-frame clones and drops some. The data show about 680,000 clones, more than 80% seen once. This sample comprised peripheral blood, obtained in a trial of Ad26.COV2.S vaccine versus placebo. These receptors came from a person between 18 and 65 years old who received the Ad26.COV2.S COVID-19 vaccine or a placebo.

The chain employs TRBV27 and TRBJ1-1, with D uncertain. CDR1 is MNHEY, CDR2 SMNVEV, per germline (reference sequence). The V end lost 3 bases, the J end lost 0 bases, and 11 bases lay between the germline ends. The CDR3 totals 15 residues. The CDR3 DNA reads TGTGCCAGCAGTTTGAGAGGGAGGCTGAACACTGAAGCTTTCTTT. Residues: CASSLRGRLNTEAFF.

Only a few counts were recorded for this clone. The chain carries TRBV18 and TRBJ1-1; D might be TRBD1 (5 bases). Germline V gives CDR1 KGHSH, CDR2 LQKENI. The CDR3 length is 13 residues. Between the trimmed V and J ends, which lost 6 bases and 8 bases, there was a span of 16 bases. The CDR3 sequence is CASSPGQRAEAFF. The CDR3 DNA reads as TGTGCCAGCTCGCCTGGACAACGGGCCGAAGCTTTCTTT.

The rearrangement links TRBV27 to TRBJ1-1, with 7 bases identical to TRBD1. The CDR3 loop spans 11 amino acids. Germline V gene sequence: CDR1 MNHEY, CDR2 SMNVEV (reference sequence). The V and J ends lost 4 bases and 9 bases, in that order; junction bases with no gene match: 2. The CDR3 sequence is CASSSGQKAFF. CDR3 coding DNA: TGTGCCAGCAGTTCGGGACAGAAAGCTTTCTTT.

The chain couples TRBV6-5 to TRBJ2-7, with D perhaps matching TRBD1 (5 bases). V was shortened by 0 bases and J by 0 bases, with 9 bases between the two germline ends. This CDR3 is built from 15 residues. Germline values: CDR1 MNHEY, CDR2 SVGAGI. CDR3 DNA sequence: TGTGCCAGCAGTTACTCTGACAGCATCTCCTACGAGCAGTACTTC. Its translation is CASSYSDSISYEQYF.

The gene calls are TRBV6-5 and TRBJ1-1; D unclear. This CDR3 has 14 residues. Germline V gene lookup returns CDR1 MNHEY and CDR2 SVGAGI. Trimming stripped 2 bases from V and 0 bases from J, with 7 bases between. The CDR3 loop reads CASSYEGLNTEAFF. The CDR3 coding sequence is TGTGCCAGCAGTTACGAGGGCTTGAACACTGAAGCTTTCTTT.

The chain combines TRBV24-1 with TRBJ1-5; D remains ambiguous. CDR3 size: 13 residues. Trimming removed 4 bases from V and 5 bases from J, with 8 bases in between. The germline gives CDR1 KGHDR, CDR2 SFDVKD. CDR3: CATSEAGYQPQHF. The CDR3 bases are TGTGCCACCAGTGAGGCAGGATATCAGCCCCAGCATTTT.

This clone was seen once. The V and J genes are TRBV2 and TRBJ2-1; 8 bases match TRBD1. Trimming removed 6 bases from V and 1 base from J; junction bases left unmatched: 14. The CDR3 extends over 18 amino acids. Germline V lookup: CDR1 SNHLY, CDR2 FYNNEI. The CDR3 loop is CASSGSRVTGGSYNEQFF. CDR3 sequence (DNA): TGTGCCAGCAGCGGTTCCCGAGTCACAGGGGGATCCTACAATGAGCAGTTCTTC.

This chain connects TRBV7-2 to TRBJ1-3; 8 nucleotides match TRBD1. V gave up 5 bases and J gave up 0 bases; unmatched junction bases: 6. Germline V gene data show CDR1 as SGHTA and CDR2 as FQGNSA. There are 16 residues in the CDR3. The CDR3 loop reads CASSHGQGASGNTIYF. In nucleotides, the CDR3 is TGTGCCAGCAGCCACGGACAGGGCGCCTCTGGAAACACCATATATTTT. Full variable domain (rest looked up from reference TRBV7-2 and TRBJ1-3): GAGVSQSPSNKVTEKGKDVELRCDPISGHTALYWYRQSLGQGLEFLIYFQGNSAPDKSGLPSDRFSAERTGGSVSTLTIQRTQQEDSAVYLCASSHGQGASGNTIYFGEGSWLTVV.

The gene calls are TRBV7-7 and TRBJ2-1; the D gene is possibly TRBD2 (6 bases). The V end lost 0 bases, the J end lost 5 bases, and 11 bases lay between the germline ends. The V gene's germline CDR1 is SSHAT and CDR2 FNYEAQ (reference sequence). CDR3 length: 15 residues. The CDR3, as DNA: TGTGCCAGCAGCTTAGCGGAGGGCTCGAACAATGAGCAGTTCTTC. This sequence encodes CASSLAEGSNNEQFF.

The genes are TRBV11-2 and TRBJ2-2; D is perhaps TRBD2 (6 bases). In germline, CDR1 is SGHAT, CDR2 FQNNGV. This CDR3 spans 16 amino acids. V lost 0 bases and J 4 bases, leaving 12 bases between the germline ends. Here the CDR3 reads CASSLEGRGPTGELFF. Written as DNA, the CDR3 is TGTGCCAGCAGCTTAGAGGGGCGGGGCCCCACCGGGGAGCTGTTTTTT.

V and J are TRBV6-5 and TRBJ1-2; tentatively, D is TRBD1 (6 bases). There are 14 residues in the CDR3. V was pared by 0 bases and J by 4 bases, with 9 bases between. Germline assignment: CDR1 MNHEY and CDR2 SVGAGI. The CDR3 protein is CASSYSDSTYGYTF. In nucleotides, the CDR3 is TGTGCCAGCAGTTACTCGGACAGTACCTATGGCTACACCTTC.

This chain uses TRBV7-2 with TRBJ1-5; 10 positions agree with TRBD1. The length of the CDR3 is 15 residues. V trimming: 1 base; J trimming: 6 bases; junction bases outside the gene matches: 3. The germline V gene has CDR1 SGHTA and CDR2 FQGNSA. CDR3 sequence reads: CASSLVDRGGQPQHF. The DNA for the CDR3 is TGTGCCAGCAGCTTAGTGGACAGGGGGGGTCAGCCCCAGCATTTT.

The chain has TRBV7-9 and TRBJ2-7; 13 nucleotides align to TRBD2. Germline V gives CDR1 SEHNR, CDR2 FQNEAQ (reference sequence). The CDR3 runs 18 residues. V lost 1 base and J lost 5; bases outside the gene matches: 11. The CDR3 loop reads CASSLGYRTSGSRDEQYF. For the CDR3, the DNA is TGTGCCAGCAGCTTAGGGTACCGGACTAGCGGGAGCCGTGACGAGCAGTACTTC.

This clone has a single count. The V gene is TRBV30, the J gene TRBJ1-1; no firm D call. The CDR3 consists of 11 residues. The germline V gene has CDR1 GTSNPN and CDR2 SVGIG (reference sequence). V lost 3 bases, J lost 10 bases, and 12 bases lay in between. CDR3 amino acids: CAWRAGVGAFF. The CDR3 nucleotides are TGTGCCTGGAGAGCCGGAGTGGGAGCTTTCTTT. Using reference TRBV30 and TRBJ1-1 for the parts outside the CDR3, the full variable domain is SQTIHQWPATLVQPVGSPLSLECTVEGTSNPNLYWYRQAAGRGLQLLFYSVGIGQISSEVPQNLSASRPQDRQFILSSKKLLLSDSGFYLCAWRAGVGAFFGQGTRLTVV.

Written as DNA, the CDR3 is TGTGCCAGCAGGGGGATCGGGCATTTT. This codes for CASRGIGHF. J is TRBJ1-5 and V is TRBV9; D ambiguous. The V and J ends lost 5 bases and 15 bases respectively, with 9 bases between them. Germline V gene lookup returns CDR1 SGDLS and CDR2 YYNGEE. The CDR3 extends over 9 amino acids.

Only a few counts were recorded for this clone. The junction differs from germline at one of its ends, possibly a read error. The chain joins TRBV6-1 to TRBJ1-2, with TRBD1 as a possible D gene (6 bases). Germline V gives CDR1 MNHNS, CDR2 SASEGT. CDR3 size: 13 residues. CDR3 sequence reads: CASSEATGYGYTF. In DNA, the CDR3 is TGTGCCAGCAGCGAAGCTACAGGGTACGGCTACACCTTC.

This clone was seen only once. The chain combines TRBV12-3 or TRBV12-4 with TRBJ1-2, with D maybe TRBD1 (5 bases). The CDR3 consists of 12 residues. The germline V and J ends were trimmed by 2 bases and 7 bases, with 8 bases remaining between them. The CDR3 DNA is TGTGCCAGCAGTTTACCAGGGTCTGGCTACACCTTC. Amino acid sequence: CASSLPGSGYTF.